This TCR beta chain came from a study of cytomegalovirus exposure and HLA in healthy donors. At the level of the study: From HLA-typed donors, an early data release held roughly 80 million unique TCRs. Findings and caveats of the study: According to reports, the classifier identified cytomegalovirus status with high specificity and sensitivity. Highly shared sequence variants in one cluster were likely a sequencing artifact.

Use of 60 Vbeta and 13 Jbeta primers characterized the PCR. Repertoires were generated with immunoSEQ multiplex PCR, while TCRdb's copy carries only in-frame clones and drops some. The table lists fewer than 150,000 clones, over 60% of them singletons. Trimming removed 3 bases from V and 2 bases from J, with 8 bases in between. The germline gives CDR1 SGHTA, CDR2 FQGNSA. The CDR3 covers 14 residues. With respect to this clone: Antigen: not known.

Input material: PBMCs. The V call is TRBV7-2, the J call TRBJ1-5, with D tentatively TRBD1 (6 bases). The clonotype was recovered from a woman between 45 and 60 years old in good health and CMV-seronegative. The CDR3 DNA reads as TGTGCCAGCAGCTTGCCAGGGGGCAATCAGCCCCAGCATTTT. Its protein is CASSLPGGNQPQHF. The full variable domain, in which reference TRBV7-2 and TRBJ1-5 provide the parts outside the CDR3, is GAGVSQSPSNKVTEKGKDVELRCDPISGHTALYWYRQSLGQGLEFLIYFQGNSAPDKSGLPSDRFSAERTGGSVSTLTIQRTQQEDSAVYLCASSLPGGNQPQHFGDGTRLSIL.